Below, 30 T cell receptor beta chains from the same sample are listed, as sequenced in a study of early T cells in non-severe SARS-CoV-2 infection. TCRdb independently ran MiXCR on the 5' RACE reads; one entry per CDR3 protein. The sample yields roughly 20,000 distinct CDR3 sequences, 4% seen once. Sequenced input: whole blood. All receptors come from an adult who was a healthcare worker with PCR-confirmed SARS-CoV-2 infection or an uninfected control (not recorded which).

This clonotype was detected a few times. J is TRBJ2-3 and V is TRBV19; 10 nucleotides match TRBD2. The CDR3 runs 16 residues. The ends lost 7 bases at V and 0 bases at J; junction bases unmatched: 7. Germline lookup yields CDR1 LNHDA and CDR2 SQIVND (reference sequence). CDR3 loop: CASTMGTSVSTDTQYF. CDR3 nucleotide sequence: TGTGCCAGTACCATGGGGACTAGCGTGAGCACAGATACGCAGTATTTT.

This clonotype was recorded many times. The chain links TRBV29-1 to TRBJ1-1; tentative D call: TRBD1 (6 bases). Trimming took off 5 bases at V and 1 base at J, with 11 bases between the two ends. CDR1 and CDR2 (germline): SQVTM, ANQGSEA. The CDR3 contains 13 residues. This CDR3 reads CSVIDRQNTEAFF. CDR3 nucleotide sequence: TGCAGCGTTATCGACAGGCAGAACACTGAAGCTTTCTTT.

This clonotype was picked up many times. J is TRBJ2-3 and V is TRBV12-3 or TRBV12-4; possibly TRBD1 for D (6 bases). The CDR3 runs 16 residues. The V end lost 5 bases, the J end lost 0 bases, and 15 bases lay between the germline ends. CDR3 DNA sequence: TGTGCCAGCAGTCCCTTAGGGGGAGCTAGCACAGATACGCAGTATTTT. It translates to CASSPLGGASTDTQYF.

This clonotype was found many times. The chain carries TRBV11-2 and TRBJ2-1, with D possibly being TRBD1 (6 bases). Germline CDR1 is SGHAT and CDR2 is FQNNGV. The V end was cut by 4 bases, the J end by 0 bases, with 10 bases between. The CDR3 contains 15 residues. The CDR3 sequence is CASSSRGPSYNEQFF. The CDR3 DNA reads as TGTGCCAGCAGCTCCAGGGGTCCCTCCTACAATGAGCAGTTCTTC. Full variable domain (missing parts from reference TRBV11-2 and TRBJ2-1): EAGVAQSPRYKIIEKRQSVAFWCNPISGHATLYWYQQILGQGPKLLIQFQNNGVVDDSQLPKDRFSAERLKGVDSTLKIQPAKLEDSAVYLCASSSRGPSYNEQFFGPGTRLTVL.

This clonotype was found many times. The chain uses TRBV2 and TRBJ2-3; the match to TRBD2 covers 7 bases. Germline CDR1 reads SNHLY; CDR2 reads FYNNEI. After removal of 7 bases from V and 4 bases from J, the junction contained 11 bases not matched to a gene. CDR3 length: 15 amino acids. The CDR3 bases are TGTGCCAGCAACGGGGGGAGGATTAAAGCAGATACGCAGTATTTT. This encodes CASNGGRIKADTQYF.

The chain uses TRBV7-9 and TRBJ1-4; TRBD1 agrees at 9 bases. The V gene end was trimmed by 5 bases and the J gene end by 7 bases; junction bases not matched to a gene: 5. CDR3 length: 14 residues. Germline CDR1 and CDR2: SEHNR and FQNEAQ (reference sequence). CDR3 loop: CASSPQGASEKLFF. For the CDR3, the DNA is TGTGCCAGCAGCCCACAGGGGGCGAGTGAAAAACTGTTTTTT. The full variable domain, completed using reference TRBV7-9 and TRBJ1-4, is DTGVSQNPRHKITKRGQNVTFRCDPISEHNRLYWYRQTLGQGPEFLTYFQNEAQLEKSRLLSDRFSAERPKGSFSTLEIQRTEQGDSAMYLCASSPQGASEKLFFGSGTQLSVL.

This clonotype was recorded a few times. This sequence joins TRBV3-1 and TRBJ2-5, with D unresolved. The V end was cut by 3 bases, the J end by 1 base, with 6 bases between. The germline CDR1 and CDR2 sequences are LGHDT and YNNKEL (reference sequence). This CDR3 contains 13 residues. CDR3 DNA sequence: TGTGCCAGCAGCCATCACGCCCAAGAGACCCAGTACTTC. Translating it yields CASSHHAQETQYF.

This clonotype appeared many times. The chain combines TRBV11-2 with TRBJ2-5; maybe TRBD2 (6 bases). Germline V gene sequence: CDR1 SGHAT, CDR2 FQNNGV. This CDR3 spans 15 amino acids. V gave up 0 bases and J gave up 5 bases, with 13 bases separating them. The DNA for the CDR3 is TGTGCCAGCAGCTTAGACGGGGGTAATGGGGAGACCCAGTACTTC. Amino acids: CASSLDGGNGETQYF.

This clonotype was detected ten times or more. This rearrangement joins TRBV6-2 or TRBV6-3 to TRBJ2-5, with 8 bases that match TRBD2. Germline V gene lookup returns CDR1 MNHEY and CDR2 SVGEGT. The CDR3 extends over 12 amino acids. V was pared by 8 bases and J by 5 bases, with 4 bases of the junction left unmatched. CDR3 coding DNA: TGTGCCAGCTCGACTAGCGCCGAGACCCAGTACTTC. Amino acid sequence: CASSTSAETQYF.

This clonotype was counted between two and nine times. J is TRBJ2-1 and V is TRBV12-3 or TRBV12-4, with 8 positions matching TRBD1. Unmatched junction bases numbered 6, after V lost 6 bases and J lost 2 bases. The CDR3 consists of 15 residues. As DNA, the CDR3 is TGTGCCAGCAGGACTCCAGGGGGCCCCTACAATGAGCAGTTCTTC. As protein: CASRTPGGPYNEQFF.

The table lists this clonotype with many counts. The chain uses TRBV6-5 and TRBJ1-5; D gene unclear. V gave up 8 bases and J gave up 3 bases, with 11 bases separating them. CDR3 length: 13 amino acids. Germline-derived CDR1 and CDR2 are MNHEY and SVGAGI. The CDR3 reads CASRSLINQPQHF. The CDR3 nucleotides read TGTGCCAGCCGGTCGCTTATCAATCAGCCCCAGCATTTT.

This chain joins TRBV5-1 and TRBJ1-1; TRBD1 matches 9 bases. The CDR3 runs to 15 residues. Per germline, CDR1 SGHRS and CDR2 YFSETQ. The ends lost 4 bases at V and 5 bases at J; junction bases unmatched: 9. The chain's CDR3 is CASSPRTGAVTEAFF. CDR3 nucleotide sequence: TGCGCCAGCAGCCCGCGGACAGGGGCGGTAACTGAAGCTTTCTTT.

This clonotype counts as medium-sized. CDR3 coding DNA: TGTGCCAGCAGCTTAATCCGGGGGGCTAACCAAGAGACCCAGTACTTC. It yields the protein CASSLIRGANQETQYF. The J gene is TRBJ2-5, the V gene TRBV7-2; D perhaps matches TRBD2 (7 bases). CDR3 size: 16 residues. Germline CDR1 SGHTA, CDR2 FQGNSA. V lost 2 bases and J 0 bases, leaving 13 bases between the germline ends.

Ten or more counts support this clonotype. V is TRBV11-2 and J is TRBJ2-1, with 9 bases that match TRBD2. This CDR3 has 15 residues. J gave up 2 bases and V 5 bases, and 4 bases lay outside the gene matches. Germline V gene lookup returns CDR1 SGHAT and CDR2 FQNNGV. The CDR3 sequence is CASSPIAGAYNEQFF. The CDR3 region has the DNA TGTGCCAGCAGCCCGATAGCGGGGGCCTACAATGAGCAGTTCTTC.

The chain links TRBV7-2 to TRBJ2-3, with 10 bases aligning to TRBD2. Germline V gene sequence: CDR1 SGHTA, CDR2 FQGNSA. Unmatched junction bases numbered 8, after V lost 4 bases and J lost 4 bases. The CDR3 has 16 amino acids. The CDR3 DNA reads TGTGCCAGCAGCTCTAGCGGGGGCCACCTATCAGATACGCAGTATTTT. Translating it yields CASSSSGGHLSDTQYF.

This clonotype has only a few counts. The chain is built from TRBV11-2 and TRBJ2-7; unclear D gene. Per germline, CDR1 SGHAT and CDR2 FQNNGV. The V end was cut by 5 bases, the J end by 2 bases, with 13 bases between. The CDR3 has 14 residues. The CDR3 reads CASSPLQGTYEQYF. CDR3 bases: TGTGCCAGCAGCCCCTTACAAGGGACCTACGAGCAGTACTTC.

This clonotype was detected ten times or more. The gene calls are TRBV11-2 and TRBJ1-1; 7 bases are a match to TRBD1. Germline lookup yields CDR1 SGHAT and CDR2 FQNNGV. The CDR3 is made up of 12 amino acids. V shed 3 bases, J shed 5 bases, and the junction held 0 bases outside the gene matches. The DNA for the CDR3 is TGTGCCAGCAGCTTCAGGGGGACTGAAGCTTTCTTT. Amino acids: CASSFRGTEAFF.

This clonotype was recorded many times. The chain carries TRBV30 and TRBJ1-6; D might be TRBD1 (6 bases). Germline lookup yields CDR1 GTSNPN and CDR2 SVGIG (reference sequence). The V end lost 2 bases, the J end lost 10 bases, and 18 bases lay between the germline ends. The CDR3 contains 15 residues. CDR3 DNA sequence: TGTGCCTGGAGTAGGGTACAGGGAGAGAAGTCACCCCTCCACTTT. Translating gives CAWSRVQGEKSPLHF.

There are many counts of this clonotype. The chain combines TRBV29-1 with TRBJ1-3, with TRBD1 matching 7 bases. Trimming at V came to 2 bases and at J to 2 bases, leaving 15 bases not matched to a gene. This CDR3 has 18 residues. In germline, CDR1 is SQVTM, CDR2 ANQGSEA. The CDR3 reads CSVEYLVSTGNAGNTIYF. As DNA, the CDR3 is TGCAGCGTTGAATACCTCGTATCGACAGGGAATGCTGGAAACACCATATATTTT.

This sequence joins TRBV6-6 and TRBJ2-3; the D call may be TRBD1 or TRBD2 (6 bases each). V was cut by 4 bases and J by 2 bases, with 19 bases left in between. The CDR3 runs 17 residues. The V gene's germline CDR1 is MNHNY and CDR2 SVGAGI (reference sequence). This CDR3 reads CASSSPRGIAVTDTQYF. The DNA for the CDR3 is TGTGCCAGCAGTTCCCCGAGGGGGATAGCGGTCACAGATACGCAGTATTTT.

This clonotype was seen many times. Written as DNA, the CDR3 is TGTGCCAGCGGCTGGGAGCGGGGGGGAAATGAGCAGTTCTTC. Protein sequence: CASGWERGGNEQFF. The chain joins TRBV7-9 to TRBJ2-1, with 10 bases aligning to TRBD2. The CDR3 runs to 14 residues. V was pared by 8 bases and J by 7 bases, with 8 bases of the junction left unmatched. From germline, CDR1 is SEHNR and CDR2 FQNEAQ (reference sequence).

The V gene is TRBV29-1, the J gene TRBJ2-1; the D gene is possibly TRBD1 (5 bases). CDR1 SQVTM and CDR2 ANQGSEA come from the germline V gene. The CDR3 has 16 residues. With 1 base removed from V and 1 base from J, the gap between germline ends came to 14 bases. CDR3 residues: CSVEGLSGQSYNEQFF. The CDR3 region has the DNA TGCAGCGTTGAAGGCTTATCAGGGCAGTCCTACAATGAGCAGTTCTTC.

The rearrangement joins TRBV7-6 to TRBJ1-2; 9 nucleotides line up with TRBD1. J lost 6 bases, V lost 5 bases, and 4 bases had no gene match. The CDR3 consists of 13 residues. Germline V gene lookup returns CDR1 SGHVS and CDR2 FNYEAQ. CDR3 amino acids: CASSHTGGDGYTF. The CDR3 DNA reads TGTGCCAGCAGCCACACAGGGGGCGATGGCTACACCTTC.

In its sample, this clonotype was seen many times. This sequence joins TRBV5-1 and TRBJ1-1; TRBD1 is a possible D gene (6 bases). The V end lost 0 bases, the J end lost 4 bases, and 13 bases lay between the germline ends. The germline V gene has CDR1 SGHRS and CDR2 YFSETQ. The CDR3 loop spans 15 amino acids. The CDR3 spells CASSLALGAGTEAFF. CDR3 sequence (DNA): TGCGCCAGCAGCTTGGCGCTGGGGGCTGGCACTGAAGCTTTCTTT.

A few counts support this clonotype. This chain links TRBV6-6 with TRBJ1-6, with D hard to call. Germline CDR1 reads MNHNY; CDR2 reads SVGAGI (reference sequence). The CDR3 is made up of 14 amino acids. Trimming removed 0 bases from V and 9 bases from J, with 9 bases in between. The CDR3 coding sequence is TGTGCCAGCAGTTACTCGTATTGGGGTTCACCCCTCCACTTT. Translation: CASSYSYWGSPLHF.

Ten or more counts support this clonotype. The V and J genes are TRBV7-4 and TRBJ1-1, with 8 bases matching TRBD1. CDR1 SGHVT and CDR2 SQSDAQ come from the germline V gene. CDR3 length: 14 amino acids. Trimming cost V 10 bases and J 3 bases; bases outside gene matches: 10. CDR3 in amino acids: CATFSTGGDTEAFF. The CDR3, as DNA: TGTGCCACCTTCTCAACAGGGGGGGACACTGAAGCTTTCTTT.

The J gene is TRBJ2-7, the V gene TRBV6-2 or TRBV6-3; 9 bases are a match to TRBD1. This CDR3 is built from 14 residues. The germline V gene has CDR1 MNHEY and CDR2 SVGEGT. Germline trimming cut 6 bases from V and 3 bases from J; bases unmatched to any gene: 6. In nucleotides, the CDR3 is TGTGCCAGCAGGTCACAGGGGGCAGGCTACGAGCAGTACTTC. Translation gives CASRSQGAGYEQYF.

This clonotype is labeled medium-sized (0.01 to 0.1%). The chain combines TRBV4-3 with TRBJ2-1; D unresolved. Germline assignment: CDR1 LGHNA and CDR2 YSLEER. This CDR3 spans 12 amino acids. V lost 3 bases and J lost 9, with 9 bases in between. In DNA, the CDR3 is TGCGCCAGCAGCCATATGAGTGGTGAGCAGTTCTTC. It translates to CASSHMSGEQFF.

This clonotype was recorded at least ten times. This chain connects TRBV7-2 to TRBJ2-1, with TRBD2 matching 8 bases. The J segment lost 14 bases and the V segment lost 5 bases, leaving 11 bases of the junction unmatched. This CDR3 contains 13 residues. Germline CDR1 reads SGHTA; CDR2 reads FQGNSA. The CDR3 nucleotides read TGTGCCAGCAGCGCAAGCCCGGGACTAGGGGAGTTCTTC. It translates to CASSASPGLGEFF.

This clonotype was counted many times. This chain connects TRBV6-4 to TRBJ2-2; 9 bases line up with TRBD2. This CDR3 is built from 14 residues. The V gene end was trimmed by 4 bases and the J gene end by 3 bases; junction bases not matched to a gene: 0. CDR1 and CDR2 from the germline V gene are MRHNA and SNTAGT. The CDR3 here is CASSVAGDTGELFF. CDR3 DNA: TGTGCCAGCAGTGTAGCGGGGGACACCGGGGAGCTGTTTTTT.